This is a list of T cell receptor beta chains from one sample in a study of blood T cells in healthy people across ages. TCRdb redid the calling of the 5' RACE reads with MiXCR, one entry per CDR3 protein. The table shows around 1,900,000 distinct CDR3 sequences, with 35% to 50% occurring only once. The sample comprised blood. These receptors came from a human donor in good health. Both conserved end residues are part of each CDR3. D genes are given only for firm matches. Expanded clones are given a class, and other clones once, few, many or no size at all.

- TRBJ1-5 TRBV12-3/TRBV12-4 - CASSNFWRGRTNAGQPQHF TGTGCCAGCAGCAACTTTTGGCGGGGCCGGACAAACGCCGGTCAGCCCCAGCATTTT
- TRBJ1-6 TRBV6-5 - CASSIRGGGSPLHF TGTGCCAGCAGTATCCGAGGGGGTGGTTCACCCCTCCACTTT
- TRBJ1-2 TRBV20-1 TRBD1 CSARTGFGYGYTF TGCAGTGCTCGGACAGGGTTTGGCTATGGCTACACCTTC
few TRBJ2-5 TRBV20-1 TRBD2 CSARSPGGGETQYF TGCAGTGCTAGGAGCCCGGGGGGGGGAGAGACCCAGTACTTC
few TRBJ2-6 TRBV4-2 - CASSTQSTQTGANVLTF TGTGCCAGCAGCACCCAGTCCACCCAAACTGGGGCCAACGTCCTGACTTTC
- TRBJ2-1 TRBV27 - CASSFRQGLGQFF TGTGCCAGCAGTTTTCGGCAGGGGTTGGGGCAGTTCTTC
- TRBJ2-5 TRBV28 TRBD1 CASSYPTGGGETQYF TGTGCCAGCAGCTACCCAACAGGGGGCGGAGAGACCCAGTACTTC
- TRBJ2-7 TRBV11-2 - CASSLPAHQWEQYF TGTGCCAGCAGCCTGCCCGCGCACCAATGGGAGCAGTACTTC
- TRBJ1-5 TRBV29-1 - CSVEVSGGDQPQHF TGCAGCGTTGAAGTCTCCGGGGGGGACCAGCCCCAGCATTTT
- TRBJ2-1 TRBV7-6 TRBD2 CASSSAAGLAGVHNEQFF TGTGCCAGCAGCTCAGCGGCGGGACTAGCGGGGGTGCACAATGAGCAGTTCTTC
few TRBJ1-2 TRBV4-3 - CASSQVTGVHGYTF TGCGCCAGCAGCCAAGTGACAGGAGTCCATGGCTACACCTTC
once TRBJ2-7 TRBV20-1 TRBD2 CSARLIGSGTSGAPSSYEQYF TGCAGTGCTAGATTGATAGGGAGTGGGACTAGCGGGGCCCCAAGTTCCTACGAGCAGTACTTC
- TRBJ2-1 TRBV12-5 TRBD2 CASGSNKVGGNEQFF TGTGCTAGTGGTTCTAACAAGGTGGGGGGGAATGAGCAGTTCTTC
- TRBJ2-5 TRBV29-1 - CSVVPGTEQETQYF TGCAGCGTTGTCCCTGGCACAGAGCAAGAGACCCAGTACTTC
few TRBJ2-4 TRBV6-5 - CASSYSTRNIQYF TGTGCCAGCAGTTACTCTACCCGGAACATTCAGTACTTC
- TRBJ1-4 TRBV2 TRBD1 CATADRGWNEKRFF TGTGCCACAGCTGACAGGGGTTGGAATGAAAAACGGTTTTTT
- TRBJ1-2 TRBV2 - CASSDIGPSANYGYTF TGTGCCAGCAGTGATATTGGCCCATCGGCGAACTATGGCTACACCTTC
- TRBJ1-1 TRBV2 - CASSIEGVSTEAFF TGTGCCAGCAGTATAGAAGGGGTTTCCACTGAAGCTTTCTTT
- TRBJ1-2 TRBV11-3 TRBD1 CASSLRTGGFGYTF TGTGCCAGCAGCCTCCGGACAGGGGGCTTCGGCTACACCTTC
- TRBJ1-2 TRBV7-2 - CASTSGTLYGYTF TGTGCCAGCACCAGCGGGACACTCTATGGCTACACCTTC